These 15 T cell receptor beta chains were sequenced from one sample in a study of T cells in Graves' hyperthyroidism and ophthalmopathy. Amplification of TCR beta CDR3 regions was performed using RNA transcripts as template. HTBI primers were employed in a first-round RT-PCR of the TCR CDR3. MiXCR was run by TCRdb on the multiplex PCR reads, yielding one entry per CDR3 protein. The sample has hundreds of thousands of distinct CDR3 sequences; 35% are singletons. Sequenced material: blood. The receptors come from a woman in her thirties or forties with Graves' hyperthyroidism.

This clonotype was seen only a few times. The rearrangement links TRBV7-6 to TRBJ1-3, with 7 bases fitting TRBD1. The CDR3 is 16 residues long. The V segment lost 0 bases and the J segment 0 bases; nucleotides outside the gene matches: 2. Germline V CDR1 and CDR2: SGHVS, FNYEAQ. CDR3 bases: TGTGCCAGCAGCTTAGCGCAGGGGGGCTCTGGAAACACCATATATTTT. It specifies CASSLAQGGSGNTIYF.

This clonotype was seen more than once but under ten times. The chain combines TRBV2 with TRBJ1-5; no definite D call. CDR1 is SNHLY, CDR2 FYNNEI, per germline. Trimming left V 5 bases short and J 1 base short, with 15 bases between. This CDR3 region has 16 residues. The CDR3 loop is CASSLAPPGSNQPQHF. DNA for the CDR3: TGTGCCAGCAGTTTAGCGCCCCCCGGAAGCAATCAGCCCCAGCATTTT.

This clonotype was observed at least ten times. J is TRBJ1-5 and V is TRBV2; unclear D gene. The V gene lost 4 bases and the J gene lost 5 bases, with 12 bases spanning the gap. The germline gives CDR1 SNHLY, CDR2 FYNNEI. The CDR3 covers 14 residues. The CDR3 protein is CASSGYPADQPQHF. In DNA form, the CDR3 reads TGTGCCAGCAGTGGCTATCCGGCGGATCAGCCCCAGCATTTT.

This rearrangement joins TRBV29-1 to TRBJ2-5; the D gene is possibly TRBD1 (6 bases). The germline V and J ends were trimmed by 7 bases and 3 bases, with 18 bases remaining between them. Germline V gene sequence: CDR1 SQVTM, CDR2 ANQGSEA. The CDR3 is 14 residues long. The CDR3, as DNA: TGCAGCGGGGGTCCAGGGGAGAAAAAAGAGACCCAGTACTTC. It translates to CSGGPGEKKETQYF.

The CDR3 nucleotides read TGTGCCAGCAGCTTATCGAGGGGCCAAAATAATGAAAAACTGTTTTTT. This translates into CASSLSRGQNNEKLFF. The chain carries TRBV7-6 and TRBJ1-4; a possible D gene is TRBD1 (5 bases). The V end lost 2 bases, the J end lost 4 bases, and 14 bases lay between the germline ends. Germline CDR1 SGHVS, CDR2 FNYEAQ. The CDR3 consists of 16 residues.

This clonotype has at least ten counts. V gene TRBV7-8 combines with J gene TRBJ2-7, with D possibly TRBD1 on 6 matching bases. CDR1 and CDR2 (germline): SGHVS, FQNEAQ. The CDR3 consists of 14 residues. V dropped 4 bases and J dropped 4 bases, with 14 bases sitting between them. The CDR3 DNA follows: TGTGCCAGCAGCTCCCGCGGGCAGGGGTACGAGCAGTACTTC. This sequence encodes CASSSRGQGYEQYF.

This sequence joins TRBV2 and TRBJ1-5, with no clear D. CDR3 length: 15 residues. CDR1 and CDR2 from the germline V gene are SNHLY and FYNNEI. V was shortened by 5 bases and J by 5 bases, with 16 bases between the two germline ends. The CDR3 loop is CASSLSPSAYQPQHF. CDR3 DNA sequence: TGTGCCAGCAGTTTATCCCCCTCAGCTTATCAGCCCCAGCATTTT.

The chain is built from TRBV14 and TRBJ1-1; possibly TRBD1 for D (6 bases). CDR1 SGHDN and CDR2 FVKESK come from the germline V gene. V was clipped by 5 bases and J by 6 bases, with 19 bases between them. The CDR3 runs to 15 residues. The CDR3 protein is CASSFHGGVAAEAFF. The CDR3 bases are TGTGCCAGCAGCTTTCACGGGGGCGTCGCCGCTGAAGCTTTCTTT.

Comment on this clonotype: A much larger clone is a single base away; this may be a read error. V gene TRBV4-3 combines with J gene TRBJ1-1; D is possibly TRBD1 (5 bases). Germline CDR1 and CDR2: LGHNA and YSLEER. The CDR3 is 15 residues long. The CDR3 reads CASGQHQQERAEAFF. The CDR3 DNA reads as TGCGCCAGCGGCCAACACCAACAGGAGCGCGCTGAAGCTTTCTTT.

About this clonotype: A read error is possible here, since a much larger clone lies one base away. The chain has TRBV20-1 and TRBJ1-2; the D gene is possibly TRBD1 (5 bases). The CDR3 spans 16 residues. The V end was cut by 7 bases, the J end by 4 bases, with 25 bases between. The V gene's germline CDR1 is DFQATT and CDR2 SNEGSKA (reference sequence). Written as DNA, the CDR3 is TGCAGTGTCCCCGGGATAGTAGGGGACCGGACCTATGGCTACACCTTC. It is translated as CSVPGIVGDRTYGYTF.

The chain carries TRBV7-9 and TRBJ1-4; 8 bases align to TRBD1. There are 15 residues in the CDR3. With 5 bases clipped from V and 3 bases from J, the junction kept 5 bases outside the gene matches. Germline values: CDR1 SEHNR, CDR2 FQNEAQ (reference sequence). CDR3 bases: TGTGCCAGCAGCCCCGGACAGGGCTCTAATGAAAAACTGTTTTTT. Its translation: CASSPGQGSNEKLFF.

This clonotype was counted a few times. The chain uses TRBV6-1 and TRBJ1-1; D may be TRBD1 (6 bases). CDR1 MNHNS and CDR2 SASEGT come from the germline V gene. The CDR3 length is 21 residues. Trimming took 5 bases from V and 4 from J, leaving 35 bases between them. CDR3 loop: CASSPQSGGHLSPGRGTEAFF. The CDR3 nucleotides are TGTGCCAGCAGTCCCCAATCGGGGGGACATCTATCGCCCGGCCGTGGCACTGAAGCTTTCTTT.

The rearrangement joins TRBV2 to TRBJ2-2; maybe TRBD2 (5 bases). CDR1 and CDR2 from the germline V gene are SNHLY and FYNNEI. Between the trimmed V and J ends, which lost 8 bases and 1 base, there was a span of 11 bases. The CDR3 runs to 14 residues. For the CDR3, the DNA is TGTGCCAGCGCCACCCGGGGGAACACCGGGGAGCTGTTTTTT. Its translation: CASATRGNTGELFF.

The V call is TRBV11-2, the J call TRBJ1-2; perhaps TRBD1 as D (6 bases). The CDR3 extends over 14 amino acids. The V and J ends lost 6 bases and 7 bases respectively, with 18 bases between them. From germline, CDR1 is SGHAT and CDR2 FQNNGV. The chain's CDR3 is CASSPDRTLGGYTF. Here the CDR3 DNA reads TGTGCCAGCAGTCCTGACAGGACACTGGGTGGCTACACCTTC.

In its sample, this clonotype was seen many times. The chain has TRBV5-1 and TRBJ1-1, with 8 bases aligning to TRBD1. Germline values: CDR1 SGHRS, CDR2 YFSETQ. The CDR3 is 17 amino acids. V shed 4 bases, J shed 4 bases, and the junction held 15 bases outside the gene matches. The CDR3 loop is CASSPRQGSLGTTEAFF. The CDR3 nucleotides read TGCGCCAGCAGCCCTAGACAGGGGTCCCTGGGTACCACTGAAGCTTTCTTT.